The 18 T cell receptor beta chains listed next were all sequenced from one sample in a study of blood T cells in healthy people across ages. A second PCR, run for about 7 to 11 cycles, used a sample-barcoded 5' primer plus a J-beta primer mix. TCRdb processed the 5' RACE reads anew with MiXCR; each CDR3 protein has one entry. The repertoire holds 1.2 million to 1.5 million distinct CDR3 sequences, with approximately 63% as singletons. The specimen sequenced was blood. The source is a young man in good health.

The gene calls are TRBV5-1 and TRBJ2-1; unclear D gene. Looked up from germline, CDR1 is SGHRS and CDR2 is YFSETQ. Trimming removed 2 bases from V and 8 bases from J, with 11 bases in between. This CDR3 is 13 amino acids long. CDR3 DNA: TGCGCCAGCAGCTTAAATTCCAGATATGAGCAGTTCTTC. Amino acid sequence: CASSLNSRYEQFF.

The chain uses TRBV7-9 and TRBJ1-2, with a tentative D call TRBD1 (5 bases). CDR1 and CDR2 (germline): SEHNR, FQNEAQ (reference sequence). The CDR3 extends over 14 amino acids. V lost 5 bases, J lost 2 bases, and 12 bases lay in between. The CDR3 nucleotides are TGTGCCAGCAGCGTAGATAACAGGAACTATGGCTACACCTTC. Translation: CASSVDNRNYGYTF.

The genes are TRBV20-1 and TRBJ2-3; 8 bases align to TRBD2. The CDR3 has 15 amino acids. J was trimmed by 5 bases and V by 6 bases; bases with no gene match: 13. In germline, CDR1 is DFQATT, CDR2 SNEGSKA (reference sequence). CDR3 amino acids: CSATPGLVGGDTQYF. CDR3 bases: TGCAGTGCAACTCCGGGACTAGTCGGTGGAGATACGCAGTATTTT.

The gene calls are TRBV7-2 and TRBJ2-3; TRBD2 might be the D (7 bases). Deletions cut 1 base from V and 4 bases from J, with 18 bases between. This CDR3 has 17 residues. Germline V gene lookup returns CDR1 SGHTA and CDR2 FQGNSA. The CDR3 loop is CASSLGGGAGWADTQYF. In DNA form, the CDR3 reads TGTGCCAGCAGCTTAGGAGGGGGGGCCGGTTGGGCAGATACGCAGTATTTT.

The table lists this clonotype with a few counts. The rearrangement links TRBV7-2 to TRBJ2-7, with D possibly called TRBD1 or TRBD2 (5 bases each). With 4 bases removed from V and 0 bases from J, the gap between germline ends came to 25 bases. The length of the CDR3 is 19 residues. Looked up from germline, CDR1 is SGHTA and CDR2 is FQGNSA. The CDR3 sequence: CASSSSGLAGLAHSYEQYF. Here the CDR3 DNA reads TGTGCCAGCAGCTCTTCGGGGCTGGCGGGTCTTGCCCACTCCTACGAGCAGTACTTC.

The chain uses TRBV4-1 and TRBJ1-6; tentative D call: TRBD1 (5 bases). CDR1 is MGHRA, CDR2 YSYEKL, per germline. Deletions cut 0 bases from V and 10 bases from J, with 10 bases between. The CDR3 length is 14 residues. CDR3 sequence reads: CASSQDRGESPLHF. The CDR3 DNA is TGCGCCAGCAGCCAAGATAGAGGGGAATCACCCCTCCACTTT.

The chain has TRBV29-1 and TRBJ2-1, with a tentative D call TRBD1 (6 bases). The CDR3 length is 13 residues. Germline V gene data show CDR1 as SQVTM and CDR2 as ANQGSEA. The CDR3 here is CSIPQQGWNEQFF. CDR3 in DNA: TGCAGTATCCCACAACAGGGTTGGAATGAGCAGTTCTTC.

This clonotype was counted a few times. J is TRBJ2-3 and V is TRBV20-1; possible D gene TRBD1, 5 bases. Germline assignment: CDR1 DFQATT and CDR2 SNEGSKA (reference sequence). V lost 3 bases and J lost 3, with 16 bases in between. This CDR3 region has 15 residues. Here the CDR3 reads CSASGATGFTDTQYF. The CDR3 DNA is TGCAGTGCTAGTGGGGCAACGGGCTTTACAGATACGCAGTATTTT.

The chain employs TRBV7-9 and TRBJ1-2; 10 positions agree with TRBD1. The CDR3 runs 15 residues. Germline CDR1 and CDR2: SEHNR and FQNEAQ (reference sequence). V was pared by 4 bases and J by 4 bases, with 6 bases of the junction left unmatched. The CDR3 nucleotides are TGTGCCAGCAGCTCGGGGACAGGGGCTCCCTATGGCTACACCTTC. This encodes CASSSGTGAPYGYTF. The full variable domain, completed using reference TRBV7-9 and TRBJ1-2, is DTGVSQNPRHKITKRGQNVTFRCDPISEHNRLYWYRQTLGQGPEFLTYFQNEAQLEKSRLLSDRFSAERPKGSFSTLEIQRTEQGDSAMYLCASSSGTGAPYGYTFGSGTRLTVV.

The chain joins TRBV10-3 to TRBJ2-3; 8 bases fit TRBD2. Germline assignment: CDR1 ENHRY and CDR2 SYGVKD. The V segment lost 2 bases and the J segment 0 bases; nucleotides outside the gene matches: 4. The CDR3 spans 16 residues. CDR3 bases: TGTGCCATCAGTGAGACGGCGGGGGGTAGCACAGATACGCAGTATTTT. Its translation: CAISETAGGSTDTQYF.

This clonotype was found a few times. This chain joins TRBV10-3 and TRBJ2-1; 7 bases line up with TRBD1. The CDR3 is 14 residues long. V trimming: 2 bases; J trimming: 4 bases; junction bases outside the gene matches: 2. Germline V gives CDR1 ENHRY, CDR2 SYGVKD. The CDR3 spells CAISEGDSYNEQFF. The CDR3 bases are TGTGCCATCAGTGAGGGGGACAGTTACAATGAGCAGTTCTTC.

The chain employs TRBV7-9 and TRBJ1-4, with unresolved D. The CDR3 contains 16 residues. Looked up from germline, CDR1 is SEHNR and CDR2 is FQNEAQ (reference sequence). Trimming left V 5 bases short and J 0 bases short, with 13 bases between. The CDR3 DNA follows: TGTGCCAGCAGCAACAACCCGGGCGCAACTAATGAAAAACTGTTTTTT. Residues: CASSNNPGATNEKLFF. The full variable domain, its missing parts supplied by reference TRBV7-9 and TRBJ1-4, is DTGVSQNPRHKITKRGQNVTFRCDPISEHNRLYWYRQTLGQGPEFLTYFQNEAQLEKSRLLSDRFSAERPKGSFSTLEIQRTEQGDSAMYLCASSNNPGATNEKLFFGSGTQLSVL.

The genes are TRBV11-2 and TRBJ2-5; 7 bases are shared with TRBD2. Per the germline V gene, CDR1 is SGHAT and CDR2 is FQNNGV. The junction had 13 bases not matched to a gene; V was cut back by 5 bases and J by 1 base. The CDR3 runs to 17 residues. For the CDR3, the DNA is TGTGCCAGCAGCCCCAGCGGGGCCTGGATGGGCCAAGAGACCCAGTACTTC. Its translation is CASSPSGAWMGQETQYF.

This clonotype was recorded once. The chain uses TRBV4-2 and TRBJ2-3, with 14 bases aligning to TRBD2. Germline V gives CDR1 LGHNA, CDR2 YNFKEQ. With 0 bases clipped from V and 5 bases from J, the junction kept 10 bases outside the gene matches. This CDR3 is 19 amino acids long. The CDR3 loop is CASSQDLGTSGSSRDTQYF. DNA for the CDR3: TGTGCCAGCAGCCAAGATCTAGGGACTAGCGGGAGTTCCAGAGATACGCAGTATTTT.

This chain uses TRBV20-1 with TRBJ2-1; 13 nucleotides agree with TRBD2. The CDR3 is made up of 21 amino acids. V lost 0 bases to trimming and J lost 2 bases; unmatched junction nucleotides: 16. Germline assignment: CDR1 DFQATT and CDR2 SNEGSKA (reference sequence). CDR3 DNA: TGCAGTGCTAGAGACACCAAATTACCCGGGACTAGCGGGACAACCTACAATGAGCAGTTCTTC. Translation gives CSARDTKLPGTSGTTYNEQFF.

The chain employs TRBV6-5 and TRBJ2-3; possible D gene TRBD2, 5 bases. CDR1 and CDR2 from the germline V gene are MNHEY and SVGAGI. This CDR3 has 17 residues. The V and J ends lost 5 bases and 0 bases respectively, with 18 bases between them. CDR3 sequence: CASSLRRLMTSTDTQYF. In nucleotides, the CDR3 is TGTGCCAGCAGTCTACGACGACTAATGACTAGCACAGATACGCAGTATTTT.

V gene TRBV10-3 combines with J gene TRBJ1-1; 8 bases are a match to TRBD1. CDR3 length equals 16 residues. Germline CDR1 is ENHRY and CDR2 is SYGVKD. The V and J ends lost 2 bases and 5 bases, in that order; junction bases with no gene match: 10. CDR3 loop: CAISEGTTGERTEAFF. CDR3 bases: TGTGCCATCAGTGAGGGTACGACAGGGGAGAGAACTGAAGCTTTCTTT.

The chain carries TRBV11-2 and TRBJ1-5; unclear D gene. V shed 5 bases and J shed 6 bases, with 11 bases lying between them. Germline loops: CDR1 SGHAT, CDR2 FQNNGV. The CDR3 runs 13 residues. For the CDR3, the DNA is TGTGCCAGCAGCCCGGGCCCTTTTCAGCCCCAGCATTTT. This translates into CASSPGPFQPQHF.